This TCR beta chain is from a study of cytomegalovirus exposure and HLA in healthy donors. Clones were read by immunoSEQ multiplex PCR, and TCRdb kept only the in-frame ones, dropping some. In the table there are some 83,000 clones, 94% of which are singletons. The CDR3 consists of 13 residues. Per germline, CDR1 MNHEY and CDR2 SMNVEV (reference sequence). V was clipped by 4 bases and J by 2 bases; unmatched bases: 2. The study drew the donors from its approximately 110-subject validation cohort, separate from the approximately 700-subject first cohort. This TCR was recovered from a woman between 18 and 29 years old in good health and CMV-seropositive. This chain joins TRBV27 and TRBJ2-7; 7 bases align to TRBD1. The sample taken for sequencing was PBMCs. The CDR3 DNA reads as TGTGCCAGCAGTTCAGGGGGAACCTACGAGCAGTACTTC. Residues: CASSSGGTYEQYF.